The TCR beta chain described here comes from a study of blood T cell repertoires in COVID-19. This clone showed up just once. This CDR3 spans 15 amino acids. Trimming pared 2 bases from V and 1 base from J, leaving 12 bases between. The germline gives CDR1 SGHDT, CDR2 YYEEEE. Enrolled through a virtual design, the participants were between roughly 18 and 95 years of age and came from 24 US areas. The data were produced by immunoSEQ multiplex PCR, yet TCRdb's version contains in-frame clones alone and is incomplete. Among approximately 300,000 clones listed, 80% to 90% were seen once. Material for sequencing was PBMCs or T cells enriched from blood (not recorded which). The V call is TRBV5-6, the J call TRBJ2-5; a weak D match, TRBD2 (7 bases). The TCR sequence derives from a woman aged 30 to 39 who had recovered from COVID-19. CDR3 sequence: CASSLRGGPQETQYF. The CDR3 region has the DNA TGTGCCAGCAGCTTAAGGGGGGGGCCCCAAGAGACCCAGTACTTC.